This T cell receptor (beta chain) originates from a study of regulatory dendritic cells for organ transplantation. Trimming pared 3 bases from V and 2 bases from J, leaving 4 bases between. Germline V lookup: CDR1 SGDLS, CDR2 YYNGEE. The CDR3 is 12 residues long. Profiled with immunoSEQ multiplex PCR; TCRdb holds only in-frame clones, not every one. The data contain roughly 28,000 clones, roughly 80% of them singletons. The specimen was naive CD4+ T cells from blood. The subset was: CD45RA+ naive T cells. The chain is built from TRBV9 and TRBJ2-3; D unclear. The TCR comes from a human donor in good health. In DNA form, the CDR3 reads TGTGCCAGCAGCGCTTCCACAGATACGCAGTATTTT. Translating gives CASSASTDTQYF.